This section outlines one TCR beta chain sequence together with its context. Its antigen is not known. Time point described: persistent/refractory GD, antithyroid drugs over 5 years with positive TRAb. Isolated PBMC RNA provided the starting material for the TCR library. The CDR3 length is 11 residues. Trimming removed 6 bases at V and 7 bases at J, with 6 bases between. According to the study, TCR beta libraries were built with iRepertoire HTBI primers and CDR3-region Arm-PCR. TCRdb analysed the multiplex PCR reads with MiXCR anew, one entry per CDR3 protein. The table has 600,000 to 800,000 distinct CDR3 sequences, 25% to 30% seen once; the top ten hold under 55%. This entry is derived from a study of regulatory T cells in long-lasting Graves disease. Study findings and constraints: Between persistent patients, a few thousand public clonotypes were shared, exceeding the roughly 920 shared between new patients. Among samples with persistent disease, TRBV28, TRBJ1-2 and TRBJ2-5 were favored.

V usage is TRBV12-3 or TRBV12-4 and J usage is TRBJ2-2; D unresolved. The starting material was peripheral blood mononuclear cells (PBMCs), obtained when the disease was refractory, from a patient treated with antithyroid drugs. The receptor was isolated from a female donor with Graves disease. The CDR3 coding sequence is TGTGCCAGCAGACGGTACGGGGAGCTGTTTTTT. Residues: CASRRYGELFF.